This T cell receptor (beta chain) was retrieved from a study of T cell responses to AZD1222 COVID-19 vaccine. A word on this clone: Antigen unknown.

Sequencing was performed with immunoSEQ multiplex PCR; in TCRdb, only in-frame clones are kept and a portion is missing. Here the sample spans 130,000 or so clones, 93% being singletons. Study outcomes and limitations: Reports indicate that nearly half of spike-specific TCRs are directed at unmutated variant regions. Recipients of AZD1222 seropositive at baseline numbered only 5 or 6. Repertoire sampling occurred only after the peak T cell response.

The CDR3 is 14 residues long. Germline V gives CDR1 WNHNN, CDR2 SYGVQD (reference sequence). The V end lost 4 bases, the J end lost 6 bases, and 10 bases lay between the germline ends. Here the sequenced sample was peripheral blood, taken on day 0 of AZD1222 vaccination. This receptor was taken from an adult in good health. This sequence joins TRBV10-1 and TRBJ1-6; unclear D gene. CDR3 in amino acids: CASSVGRFNSPLHF. In nucleotides, the CDR3 is TGCGCCAGCAGTGTAGGACGGTTTAATTCACCCCTCCACTTT.